These 26 T cell receptor beta chains originate from one sample sequenced in a study of T cells after posttransplantation cyclophosphamide. The data were produced by immunoSEQ multiplex PCR, yet TCRdb's version contains in-frame clones alone and is incomplete. The sample has approximately 40,000 clones, none seen only once. Sequencing was done on a sample of PBMCs. These receptors all stem from a man aged 40-50 years in good health, CMV-negative, and a related stem cell transplant donor.

This clone occurred a few times. The CDR3 nucleotides read TGTGCCAGCAGTCGCCGGGACACGAACACCGGGGAGCTGTTTTTT. Translating gives CASSRRDTNTGELFF. The chain recombines TRBV2 with TRBJ2-2, with TRBD1 as a possible D gene (6 bases). The CDR3 consists of 15 residues. V lost 5 bases and J lost 0, with 10 bases in between. Germline loops: CDR1 SNHLY, CDR2 FYNNEI.

V gene TRBV18 combines with J gene TRBJ1-5, with 10 bases fitting TRBD1. The CDR3 spans 17 residues. CDR1 and CDR2 from the germline V gene are KGHSH and LQKENI. V dropped 5 bases and J dropped 0; count of bases not matched to a gene: 7. The CDR3: CASSEGQGHVSNQPQHF. Written as DNA, the CDR3 is TGTGCCAGCTCAGAGGGACAGGGGCACGTTAGCAATCAGCCCCAGCATTTT.

This clone has at least ten counts. DNA of the CDR3: TGCGCCAGCAGCTTGCTTACAGGGAACTCTGGGGCCAACGTCCTGACTTTC. It encodes CASSLLTGNSGANVLTF. This rearrangement joins TRBV5-1 to TRBJ2-6; D is possibly TRBD1 (6 bases). The CDR3 runs to 17 residues. The germline V and J ends were trimmed by 1 base and 0 bases, with 11 bases remaining between them. Germline V gives CDR1 SGHRS, CDR2 YFSETQ. The complete variable domain, with remaining parts taken from reference TRBV5-1 and TRBJ2-6, reads KAGVTQTPRYLIKTRGQQVTLSCSPISGHRSVSWYQQTPGQGLQFLFEYFSETQRNKGNFPGRFSGRQFSNSRSEMNVSTLELGDSALYLCASSLLTGNSGANVLTFGAGSRLTVL.

The sample holds many counts of this clone. This chain uses TRBV6-1 with TRBJ2-2, with TRBD2 identical over 10 bases. Germline CDR1 MNHNS, CDR2 SASEGT. With V trimmed by 3 bases and J by 3 bases, 4 bases remained unmatched. This CDR3 has 16 residues. The CDR3 coding sequence is TGTGCCAGCAGTGACCGGACTAGCGGTTACACCGGGGAGCTGTTTTTT. This codes for CASSDRTSGYTGELFF.

In its sample, this clone was seen many times. CDR3 amino acids: CASSLLEGTTGELFF. CDR3 DNA: TGCGCCAGCAGCTTGTTGGAGGGTACGACCGGGGAGCTGTTTTTT. The gene calls are TRBV5-1 and TRBJ2-2; TRBD2 might be the D (6 bases). CDR3 length equals 15 residues. The germline V gene encodes CDR1 SGHRS and CDR2 YFSETQ. Trimming took 1 base from V and 5 from J, leaving 12 bases between them.

This clone came up many times. The chain has TRBV7-2 and TRBJ2-1, with 7 bases that match TRBD2. Germline V gene data show CDR1 as SGHTA and CDR2 as FQGNSA. V lost 3 bases and J lost 0; bases outside the gene matches: 5. The CDR3 consists of 16 residues. CDR3 amino acids: CASSFTGGSSYNEQFF. Here the CDR3 DNA reads TGTGCCAGCAGCTTCACGGGAGGCAGCTCCTACAATGAGCAGTTCTTC.

This clone occurred many times. This rearrangement joins TRBV11-3 to TRBJ1-6; D gene ambiguous. Germline V gene data show CDR1 as SGHNT and CDR2 as YENEEA. Trimming cost V 3 bases and J 7 bases, with 10 bases left between them. This CDR3 is built from 14 residues. CDR3 region: CASSFYSGNSPLHF. In nucleotides, the CDR3 is TGTGCCAGCAGCTTTTACAGTGGGAATTCACCCCTCCACTTT. The full variable domain, in which reference TRBV11-3 and TRBJ1-6 provide the parts outside the CDR3, is EAGVVQSPRYKIIEKKQPVAFWCNPISGHNTLYWYLQNLGQGPELLIRYENEEAVDDSQLPKDRFSAERLKGVDSTLKIQPAELGDSAVYLCASSFYSGNSPLHFGNGTRLTVT.

This clone was seen ten or more times. The CDR3 is CASSSYNEQFF. CDR3 in DNA: TGTGCCAGCAGCTCCTACAATGAGCAGTTCTTC. The J gene is TRBJ2-1, the V gene TRBV19, with D unresolved. V was cut by 9 bases and J by 0 bases, with 3 bases left in between. This CDR3 region has 11 residues. Germline lookup yields CDR1 LNHDA and CDR2 SQIVND (reference sequence).

This clone was seen many times. The chain links TRBV19 to TRBJ2-2, with 7 bases matching TRBD2. There are 18 residues in the CDR3. CDR1 LNHDA and CDR2 SQIVND come from the germline V gene (reference sequence). V lost 3 bases and J lost 3; bases outside the gene matches: 13. The CDR3: CASSIGPSGGVYTGELFF. The CDR3 DNA reads TGTGCCAGTAGTATCGGTCCTAGCGGAGGGGTCTACACCGGGGAGCTGTTTTTT.

This clone was detected ten times or more. Other DNA sequences of this sample code for an identical CDR3. The rearrangement uses TRBV4-3 and TRBJ2-3; TRBD2 agrees at 8 bases. This CDR3 contains 15 residues. The V segment lost 2 bases and the J segment 0 bases; nucleotides outside the gene matches: 1. The germline CDR1 and CDR2 sequences are LGHNA and YSLEER. CDR3 in amino acids: CASSQTSGSTDTQYF. For the CDR3, the DNA is TGCGCCAGCAGCCAAACTAGCGGCAGCACAGATACGCAGTATTTT.

This clone was recorded a few times. The chain joins TRBV27 to TRBJ2-5, with 8 nucleotides matching TRBD2. The end of the DNA fits TRBJ2-7 better, so the J call may be wrong. This CDR3 is built from 14 residues. The germline V gene encodes CDR1 MNHEY and CDR2 SMNVEV (reference sequence). CDR3 loop: CASSLTGGAHEQYF. The CDR3 bases are TGTGCCAGCAGTTTAACGGGGGGGGCCCACGAGCAGTACTTC.

This clone was seen repeatedly, ten times or more. The chain carries TRBV7-3 and TRBJ1-1; D gene uncertain. The V and J ends lost 5 bases and 0 bases respectively, with 13 bases between them. This CDR3 has 15 residues. Germline assignment: CDR1 SGHTA and CDR2 FQGTGA. In DNA form, the CDR3 reads TGTGCCAGCAGCCTTGGGCAGGTTCTGAACACTGAAGCTTTCTTT. Translating gives CASSLGQVLNTEAFF.

This clone was detected many times. The chain uses TRBV19 and TRBJ2-3; 10 bases fit TRBD2. V trimming: 6 bases; J trimming: 0 bases; junction bases outside the gene matches: 9. Germline CDR1 is LNHDA and CDR2 is SQIVND (reference sequence). This CDR3 has 17 residues. CDR3 bases: TGTGCCAGTAGGGAAAGCGGGAGGGCCGGGAGCACAGATACGCAGTATTTT. This codes for CASRESGRAGSTDTQYF. Full variable domain (outside the CDR3, taken from reference TRBV19 and TRBJ2-3): DGGITQSPKYLFRKEGQNVTLSCEQNLNHDAMYWYRQDPGQGLRLIYYSQIVNDFQKGDIAEGYSVSREKKESFPLTVTSAQKNPTAFYLCASRESGRAGSTDTQYFGPGTRLTVL.

This clone showed up just a few times. CDR3 residues: CASGRGGLFPIPYNEQFF. CDR3 DNA: TGTGCCAGCGGTCGCGGGGGACTCTTCCCGATTCCCTACAATGAGCAGTTCTTC. The J gene is TRBJ2-1, the V gene TRBV11-3; 7 positions agree with TRBD2. This CDR3 spans 18 amino acids. In germline, CDR1 is SGHNT, CDR2 YENEEA. After removal of 8 bases from V and 2 bases from J, the junction contained 18 bases not matched to a gene.

The rearrangement uses TRBV7-8 and TRBJ2-2, with D maybe TRBD2 (6 bases). Trimming removed 5 bases at V and 7 bases at J, with 14 bases between. Germline CDR1 and CDR2: SGHVS and FQNEAQ. This CDR3 spans 14 amino acids. The CDR3 nucleotides are TGTGCCAGCAGCCGCCGGGACTTCGGCGGGGAGCTGTTTTTT. Encoded protein: CASSRRDFGGELFF.

This clone was counted at least ten times. The rearrangement links TRBV27 to TRBJ2-5; TRBD1 matches at 8 bases. The CDR3 runs 15 residues. Germline CDR1 and CDR2: MNHEY and SMNVEV (reference sequence). V lost 4 bases, J lost 5 bases, and 9 bases stayed unmatched. The CDR3 DNA is TGTGCCAGCAGTTCGGGCAGGGGGCCGGGGGAGACCCAGTACTTC. This codes for CASSSGRGPGETQYF.

This clone was seen repeatedly, ten times or more. The chain is built from TRBV6-5 and TRBJ1-2; perhaps TRBD1 as D (6 bases). CDR1 is MNHEY and CDR2 is SVGAGI in the germline V gene. V shed 5 bases and J shed 7 bases, with 20 bases lying between them. CDR3 length: 15 residues. CDR3 sequence (DNA): TGTGCCAGCAGTGGACGGACAGATCTGCTCGGTGGCTACACCTTC. It specifies CASSGRTDLLGGYTF.

A few counts support this clone. The DNA of the CDR3 is TGTGCCAGCAGCTTAGGCGGATATACCGGGGAGCTGTTTTTT. It yields the protein CASSLGGYTGELFF. The V gene is TRBV7-7, the J gene TRBJ2-2; D gene uncertain. This CDR3 comprises 14 residues. Trimming shortened V by 1 base and J by 5 bases, and 8 bases separated the two germline ends. Germline CDR1 and CDR2: SSHAT and FNYEAQ (reference sequence).

This chain uses TRBV6-5 with TRBJ2-5, with D maybe TRBD1 (6 bases). The CDR3 loop spans 13 amino acids. Germline CDR1 and CDR2: MNHEY and SVGAGI. Trimming took off 5 bases at V and 4 bases at J, with 11 bases between the two ends. In DNA, the CDR3 is TGTGCCAGCAGTGAACCGGACAGAGAGACCCAGTACTTC. It yields the protein CASSEPDRETQYF.

This clone was observed at least ten times. The gene calls are TRBV6-5 and TRBJ2-7; TRBD1 aligns across 11 bases. Per germline, CDR1 MNHEY and CDR2 SVGAGI. Trimming cost V 4 bases and J 7 bases; bases outside gene matches: 6. This CDR3 is 14 amino acids long. CDR3 amino acids: CASSFGQGAGEQYV. The CDR3 coding sequence is TGTGCCAGCAGTTTCGGACAGGGGGCAGGGGAGCAGTACGTC.

This clone was seen at least ten times. The chain carries TRBV7-8 and TRBJ1-1; TRBD1 is a possible D gene (5 bases). The CDR3 loop spans 15 amino acids. CDR1 and CDR2 from the germline V gene are SGHVS and FQNEAQ. V gave up 1 base and J gave up 0 bases, with 9 bases separating them. CDR3 coding DNA: TGTGCCAGCAGCTTAGGCAGGGCGGTGAACACTGAAGCTTTCTTT. This codes for CASSLGRAVNTEAFF. Looking up the rest from reference TRBV7-8 and TRBJ1-1 gives the full variable domain: GAGVSQSPRYKVAKRGQDVALRCDPISGHVSLFWYQQALGQGPEFLTYFQNEAQLDKSGLPSDRFFAERPEGSVSTLKIQRTQQEDSAVYLCASSLGRAVNTEAFFGQGTRLTVV.

V gene TRBV10-1 combines with J gene TRBJ2-4; D is unresolved. The germline V and J ends were trimmed by 3 bases and 6 bases, with 12 bases remaining between them. The CDR3 loop spans 14 amino acids. CDR1 WNHNN and CDR2 SYGVQD come from the germline V gene (reference sequence). In DNA form, the CDR3 reads TGCGCCAGCAGTGACTCAACCCTCGGAAACATTCAGTACTTC. Its translation: CASSDSTLGNIQYF.

The table lists this clone with many counts. V is TRBV29-1 and J is TRBJ2-7, with TRBD2 matching over 7 bases. V trimming: 6 bases; J trimming: 1 base; junction bases outside the gene matches: 18. The CDR3 contains 17 residues. Germline V lookup: CDR1 SQVTM, CDR2 ANQGSEA. The chain's CDR3 is CSVPPFWRLAGSYEQYV. The CDR3 region has the DNA TGCAGCGTACCCCCCTTTTGGCGGTTAGCGGGTTCCTACGAGCAGTACGTC.

This clone was seen ten or more times. This rearrangement joins TRBV2 to TRBJ2-2; unclear D gene. Trimming took 6 bases from V and 1 from J, leaving 9 bases between them. CDR1 and CDR2 (germline): SNHLY, FYNNEI. The CDR3 has 14 residues. CDR3 residues: CASSDDWNTGELFF. The CDR3 DNA is TGTGCCAGCAGCGACGACTGGAACACCGGGGAGCTGTTTTTT.

This clone was observed many times. The chain employs TRBV19 and TRBJ2-3; TRBD2 aligns across 10 bases. Trimming removed 5 bases from V and 6 bases from J; junction bases left unmatched: 5. Germline CDR1 and CDR2: LNHDA and SQIVND (reference sequence). The CDR3 has 14 amino acids. The CDR3 bases are TGTGCCAGTAGTCTCGCGACTAGCGGGGATACGCAGTATTTT. Amino acids: CASSLATSGDTQYF.

Many counts were recorded for this clone. This chain joins TRBV29-1 and TRBJ1-1, with TRBD1 identical over 7 bases. Per the germline V gene, CDR1 is SQVTM and CDR2 is ANQGSEA. The CDR3 runs to 11 residues. The V gene end was trimmed by 8 bases and the J gene end by 8 bases; junction bases not matched to a gene: 8. For the CDR3, the DNA is TGCAGCCCAGGGGGATTGACGGAAGCTTTCTTT. Protein product: CSPGGLTEAFF.